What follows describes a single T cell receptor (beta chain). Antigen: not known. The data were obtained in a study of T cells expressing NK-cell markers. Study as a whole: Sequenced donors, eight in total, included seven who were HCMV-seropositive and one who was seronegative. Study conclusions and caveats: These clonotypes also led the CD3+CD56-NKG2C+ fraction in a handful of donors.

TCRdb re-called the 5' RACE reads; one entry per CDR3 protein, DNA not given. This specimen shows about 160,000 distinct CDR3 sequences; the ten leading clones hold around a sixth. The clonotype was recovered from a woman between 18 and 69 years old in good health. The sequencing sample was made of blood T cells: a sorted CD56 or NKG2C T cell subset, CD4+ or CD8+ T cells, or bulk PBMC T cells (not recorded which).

CDR3 residues: CASSAGTSVTDTQYF. This rearrangement joins TRBV7-9 to TRBJ2-3; TCRdb returns TRBD2, unconfirmable since there is no DNA. CDR1 SEHNR and CDR2 FQNEAQ come from the germline V gene (reference sequence). The CDR3 extends over 15 amino acids.